This note documents a single TCR beta chain sequence. 5'RACE template switching with UMIs produced the TCR beta cDNA. One entry per CDR3 protein, without DNA, is what TCRdb gives after re-calling the 5' RACE reads. This listing includes fewer than 300,000 distinct CDR3 sequences. The data derive from a study of T cells expressing NK-cell markers. Looking at the study overall: Repertoire data for TCR beta were derived from sorted T cells (CD3+CD56+NKG2C+, CD3+CD56+NKG2C- and CD3+CD56-NKG2C+).

CDR3 length equals 16 residues. Germline values: CDR1 MNHEY, CDR2 SMNVEV (reference sequence). The source of this sequence is a woman between 18 and 70 years old in good health. Sequencing input: blood T cells: a sorted CD56 or NKG2C T cell subset, CD4+ or CD8+ T cells, or bulk PBMC T cells (not recorded which). This chain uses TRBV27 with TRBJ1-6; TCRdb's D gene call, TRBD1, goes unchecked for lack of DNA. This chain's CDR3 is CASSPTGWMRNSPLHF.